These 10 T cell receptor beta chains originate from one sample sequenced in a study of shared clonotypes between healthy human individuals. Selected positively for CCR7 and CD45RO-negative, naive CD8 cells excluded terminally differentiated effector memory CD45RA+ cells. TCRdb's table, derived via immunoSEQ multiplex PCR, lists solely in-frame clones and lacks some. The repertoire holds more than 2 million clones, approximately 94% seen once, with about 1.1% in the top ten. Sequenced input: naive CD8+ T cells sorted from blood. The origin of the receptors is a man aged 18-30 years in good health.

V gene TRBV30 combines with J gene TRBJ2-3; possible D gene TRBD2, 6 bases. Germline V gives CDR1 GTSNPN, CDR2 SVGIG (reference sequence). The CDR3 is 15 residues long. V lost 1 base and J lost 0, with 11 bases in between. The CDR3 protein is CAWSGASASTDTQYF. CDR3 bases: TGTGCCTGGAGTGGGGCTAGCGCTAGCACAGATACGCAGTATTTT.

In its sample, this clone was seen once. This sequence joins TRBV29-1 and TRBJ2-1, with TRBD2 as a possible D gene (5 bases). The CDR3 sequence is 13 residues long. The V end lost 2 bases, the J end lost 8 bases, and 13 bases lay between the germline ends. The V gene's germline CDR1 is SQVTM and CDR2 ANQGSEA. CDR3 in amino acids: CSVELDSGDEQFF. The CDR3 DNA sequence: TGCAGCGTTGAACTGGACTCAGGCGATGAGCAGTTCTTC.

This rearrangement joins TRBV6-5 to TRBJ1-1; no definite D call. Trimming removed 2 bases at V and 2 bases at J, with 12 bases between. The CDR3 length is 15 residues. Germline V gives CDR1 MNHEY, CDR2 SVGAGI. CDR3 in DNA: TGTGCCAGCAGTTACGGTCCCCGCGTTAACACTGAAGCTTTCTTT. Amino acid sequence: CASSYGPRVNTEAFF.

The rearrangement joins TRBV2 to TRBJ1-4, with TRBD1 as a possible D gene (6 bases). The V end was cut by 5 bases, the J end by 4 bases, with 11 bases between. Germline values: CDR1 SNHLY, CDR2 FYNNEI. CDR3 length: 14 residues. CDR3 region: CASSTGQSNEKLFF. The CDR3 DNA follows: TGTGCCAGCAGTACGGGACAAAGTAATGAAAAACTGTTTTTT.

The V call is TRBV13, the J call TRBJ2-7; possible D gene TRBD1, 6 bases. The germline V gene has CDR1 PRHDT and CDR2 FYEKMQ (reference sequence). This CDR3 is built from 14 residues. V dropped 6 bases and J dropped 6 bases, with 18 bases sitting between them. CDR3 residues: CASRVGQGLGEQYF. Here the CDR3 DNA reads TGTGCCAGCAGGGTCGGGCAGGGGCTCGGCGAGCAGTACTTC.

The chain recombines TRBV6-5 with TRBJ1-1; maybe TRBD1 (5 bases). Germline CDR1 reads MNHEY; CDR2 reads SVGAGI. This CDR3 is built from 13 residues. The V gene lost 4 bases and the J gene lost 7 bases, with 13 bases spanning the gap. This CDR3 reads CASSSGFRVEAFF. CDR3 coding DNA: TGTGCCAGCAGTTCAGGGTTCAGGGTTGAAGCTTTCTTT.

As regards this clone: This sample also contains other DNA sequences that code for the same CDR3. This chain uses TRBV4-1 with TRBJ1-1; D gene ambiguous. Trimming stripped 0 bases from V and 3 bases from J, with 5 bases between. Germline V gene lookup returns CDR1 MGHRA and CDR2 YSYEKL. The length of the CDR3 is 13 residues. Here the CDR3 DNA reads TGCGCCAGCAGCCAAGATCGGGACACTGAAGCTTTCTTT. As protein: CASSQDRDTEAFF.

This rearrangement joins TRBV9 to TRBJ2-1; 8 bases fit TRBD2. The CDR3 runs to 15 residues. Germline CDR1 SGDLS, CDR2 YYNGEE. Losses at the gene ends were 0 bases for V and 4 bases for J; bases not matched to a gene: 3. Written as DNA, the CDR3 is TGTGCCAGCAGCGTAGAAAGCGGGGGATACAATGAGCAGTTCTTC. Amino acid sequence: CASSVESGGYNEQFF.

Of note for this clone: Within the sample, other DNA sequences also encode this same CDR3. The chain links TRBV7-6 to TRBJ2-7, with D unresolved. Germline CDR1 reads SGHVS; CDR2 reads FNYEAQ. This CDR3 spans 13 amino acids. V shed 5 bases and J shed 0 bases, with 8 bases lying between them. The CDR3 loop is CASSPPDSYEQYF. CDR3 bases: TGTGCCAGCAGCCCTCCGGACTCCTACGAGCAGTACTTC.

The J gene is TRBJ1-4, the V gene TRBV6-1, with D possibly matching TRBD1 (5 bases). This CDR3 comprises 15 residues. Per the germline V gene, CDR1 is MNHNS and CDR2 is SASEGT. Trimming removed 7 bases from V and 5 bases from J, with 17 bases in between. CDR3 nucleotide sequence: TGTGCCAGCACACCCTGGGGGGGATACAATGAAAAACTGTTTTTT. Amino acids: CASTPWGGYNEKLFF.